This TCR beta chain is drawn from a study of beta chain features in type 1 diabetes. Note on this clone: The antigen is not known.

Germline loops: CDR1 SGHVS, CDR2 FQNEAQ. With 5 bases removed from V and 4 bases from J, the gap between germline ends came to 14 bases. This CDR3 has 14 residues. The study reverse transcribed the entire isolated RNA, so it sequenced expressed TCRB transcripts. Repertoires were generated with immunoSEQ multiplex PCR, while TCRdb's copy carries only in-frame clones and drops some. In the table there are 300,000 to 450,000 clones, 10% to 15% of which are singletons. Findings of the study overall: Highly expressing activated T cells could be over-counted with a cDNA template.

This clonotype was obtained from a man aged 18 to 30 in good health. Material for sequencing was naive CD4+ T cells from blood. This sequence joins TRBV7-8 and TRBJ2-5, with D perhaps matching TRBD1 (5 bases). CDR3 sequence reads: CASSPGAPTETQYF. CDR3 bases: TGTGCCAGCAGCCCTGGGGCACCCACAGAGACCCAGTACTTC.